The T cell receptor beta chain described here comes from a study of CD8 T cells in ankylosing spondylitis. The length of the CDR3 is 12 residues. V was trimmed by 6 bases and J by 0 bases, leaving 8 bases between them. Germline lookup yields CDR1 DFQATT and CDR2 SNEGSKA (reference sequence). General study points: Disease-associated clonotypes exhibited CD8+ identity and were relatively infrequent in peripheral blood. Disease-linked clones reportedly showed significant enrichment in matched ankylosing spondylitis synovial fluid. A TCR beta motif made of 7 to 9 highly homologous variants seemed typical of ankylosing spondylitis blood.

Making the TCR beta libraries involved quantitative 5'-RACE with molecular barcodes. TCRdb re-called the 5' RACE reads with MiXCR, one entry per CDR3 protein. The sample has 750,000 to 850,000 distinct CDR3 sequences; 10% to 15% are singletons. This clonotype has more than one count but fewer than ten. Antigen unknown. The chain couples TRBV20-1 to TRBJ1-2; possibly TRBD1 for D (5 bases). This sequence was found in a male donor with ankylosing spondylitis. Input material: blood, either unsorted or a sorted T cell fraction (not recorded which). CDR3 amino acids: CSAQGSNYGYTF. DNA of the CDR3: TGCAGTGCCCAGGGCTCTAACTATGGCTACACCTTC.